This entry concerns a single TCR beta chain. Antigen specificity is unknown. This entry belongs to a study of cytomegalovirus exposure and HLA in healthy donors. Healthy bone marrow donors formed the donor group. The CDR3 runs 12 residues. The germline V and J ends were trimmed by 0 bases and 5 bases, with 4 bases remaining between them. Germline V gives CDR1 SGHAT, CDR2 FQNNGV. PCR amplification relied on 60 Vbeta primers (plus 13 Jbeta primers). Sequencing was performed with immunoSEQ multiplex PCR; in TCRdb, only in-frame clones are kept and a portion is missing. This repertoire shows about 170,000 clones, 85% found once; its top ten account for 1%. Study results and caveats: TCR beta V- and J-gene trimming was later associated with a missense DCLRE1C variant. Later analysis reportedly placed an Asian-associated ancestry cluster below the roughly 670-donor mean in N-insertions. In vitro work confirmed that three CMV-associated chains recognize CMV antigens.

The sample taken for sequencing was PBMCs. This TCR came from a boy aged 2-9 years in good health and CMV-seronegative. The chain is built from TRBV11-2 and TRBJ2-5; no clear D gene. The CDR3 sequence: CASSLDRETQYF. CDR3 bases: TGTGCCAGCAGCTTAGATCGGGAGACCCAGTACTTC.